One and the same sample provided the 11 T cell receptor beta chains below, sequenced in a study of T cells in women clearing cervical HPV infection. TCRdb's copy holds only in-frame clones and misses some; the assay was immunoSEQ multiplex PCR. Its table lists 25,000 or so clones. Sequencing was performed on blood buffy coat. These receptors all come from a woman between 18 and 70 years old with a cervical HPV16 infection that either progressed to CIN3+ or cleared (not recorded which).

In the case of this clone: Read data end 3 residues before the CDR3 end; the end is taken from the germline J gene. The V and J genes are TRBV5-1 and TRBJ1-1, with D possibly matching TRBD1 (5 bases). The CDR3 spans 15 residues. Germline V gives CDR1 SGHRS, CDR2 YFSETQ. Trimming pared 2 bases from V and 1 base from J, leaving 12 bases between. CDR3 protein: CASSFEGFRNTEAFF. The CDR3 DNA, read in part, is TGCGCCAGCAGCTTTGAGGGGTTTAGGAACACTGAA.

The sequenced CDR3 bases are TGTGCCATCAGTGACTGGACTAGCGGGAGGAACACAGATACG. Its translation is CAISDWTSGRNTDT. The CDR3 reads in full as CAISDWTSGRNTDTQYF. The V and J genes are TRBV10-3 and TRBJ2-3; 14 nucleotides line up with TRBD2. With the read ending 3 residues before the CDR3 end, the germline J gene is used to fill in that end. Germline V gene lookup returns CDR1 ENHRY and CDR2 SYGVKD. The CDR3 is 17 amino acids. The V gene end was trimmed by 3 bases and the J gene end by 2 bases; junction bases not matched to a gene: 4.

The CDR3: CASSKNPGGTTDTQYF. CDR3 DNA, as far as it was read: TGTGCCAGCAGCAAAAATCCGGGGGGGACCACAGATACG. V is TRBV7-8 and J is TRBJ2-3; TRBD2 aligns across 8 bases. The CDR3 is cut off 3 residues early in the read; its end comes from the germline J gene. This CDR3 has 16 amino acids. The V gene end was trimmed by 5 bases and the J gene end by 2 bases; junction bases not matched to a gene: 9. Germline CDR1 is SGHVS and CDR2 is FQNEAQ.

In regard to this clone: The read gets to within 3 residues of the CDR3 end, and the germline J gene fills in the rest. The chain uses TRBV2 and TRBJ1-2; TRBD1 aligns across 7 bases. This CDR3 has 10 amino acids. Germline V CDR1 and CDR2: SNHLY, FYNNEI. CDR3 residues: CAITDRRYTF. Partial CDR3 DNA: TGTGCCATAACGGACAGGAGA.

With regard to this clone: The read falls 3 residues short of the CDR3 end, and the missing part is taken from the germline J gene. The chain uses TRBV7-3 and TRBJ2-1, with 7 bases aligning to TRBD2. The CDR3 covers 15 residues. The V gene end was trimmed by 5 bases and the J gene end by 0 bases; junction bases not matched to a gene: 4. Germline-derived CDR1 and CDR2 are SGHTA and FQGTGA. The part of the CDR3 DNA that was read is TGTGCCAGCAGCATCGGGACTAACTCCTACAATGAG. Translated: CASSIGTNSYNE. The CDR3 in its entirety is CASSIGTNSYNEQFF.

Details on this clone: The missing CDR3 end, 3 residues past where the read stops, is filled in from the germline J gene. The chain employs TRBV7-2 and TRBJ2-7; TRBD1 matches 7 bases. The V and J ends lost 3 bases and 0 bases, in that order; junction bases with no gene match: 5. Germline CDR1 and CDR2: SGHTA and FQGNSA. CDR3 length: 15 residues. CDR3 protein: CASSLDGDSSYEQYF. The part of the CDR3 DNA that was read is TGTGCCAGCAGCTTGGATGGGGACAGCTCCTACGAG.

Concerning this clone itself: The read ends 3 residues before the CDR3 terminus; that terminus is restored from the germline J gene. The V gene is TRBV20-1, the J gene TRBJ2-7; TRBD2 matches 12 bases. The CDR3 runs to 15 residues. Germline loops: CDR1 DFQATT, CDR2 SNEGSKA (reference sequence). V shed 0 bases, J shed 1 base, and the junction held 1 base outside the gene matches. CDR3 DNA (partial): TGCAGTGCTAGAGATACTAGCGGGAGGTCCTACGAG. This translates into CSARDTSGRSYE. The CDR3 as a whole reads CSARDTSGRSYEQYF.

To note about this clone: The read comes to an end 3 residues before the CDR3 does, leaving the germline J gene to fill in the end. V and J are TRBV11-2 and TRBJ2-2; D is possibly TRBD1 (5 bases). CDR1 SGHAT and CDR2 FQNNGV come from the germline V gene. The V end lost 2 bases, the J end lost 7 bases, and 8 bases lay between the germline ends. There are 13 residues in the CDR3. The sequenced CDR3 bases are TGTGCCAGCAGCTTACCAGGGCTCGGGGAG. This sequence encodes CASSLPGLGE. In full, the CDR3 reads CASSLPGLGELFF.

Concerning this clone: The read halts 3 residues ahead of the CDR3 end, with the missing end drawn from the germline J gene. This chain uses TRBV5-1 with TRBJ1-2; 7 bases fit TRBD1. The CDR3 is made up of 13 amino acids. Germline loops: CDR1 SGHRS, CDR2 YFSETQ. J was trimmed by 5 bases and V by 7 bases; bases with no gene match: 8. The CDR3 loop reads CASWTGDNYGYTF. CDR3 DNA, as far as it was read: TGCGCCAGCTGGACAGGCGATAATTATGGC.

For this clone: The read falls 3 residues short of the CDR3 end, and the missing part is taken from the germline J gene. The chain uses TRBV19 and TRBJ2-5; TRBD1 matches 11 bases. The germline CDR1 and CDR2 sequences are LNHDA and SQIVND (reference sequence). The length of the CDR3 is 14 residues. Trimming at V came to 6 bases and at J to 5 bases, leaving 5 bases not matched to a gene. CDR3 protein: CASRDRGRGETQYF. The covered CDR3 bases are TGTGCCAGTAGGGACAGGGGGCGCGGTGAGACC.

CDR3 bases read: TGTGCCAGCAGTGGACAGACCGAA. Amino acids: CASSGQTE. The CDR3, in full, reads CASSGQTEAFF. V gene TRBV28 combines with J gene TRBJ1-1; D is perhaps TRBD1 (6 bases). The CDR3 extends 3 residues past the end of the read, so its final part is completed from the germline J gene. In germline, CDR1 is MDHEN, CDR2 SYDVKM. This CDR3 has 11 amino acids. Full variable domain (outside the CDR3, taken from reference TRBV28 and TRBJ1-1): DVKVTQSSRYLVKRTGEKVFLECVQDMDHENMFWYRQDPGLGLRLIYFSYDVKMKEKGDIPEGYSVSREKKERFSLILESASTNQTSMYLCASSGQTEAFFGQGTRLTVV.